The clone carrying this TCR beta chain was seen at least ten times. This specimen belongs to a study of blood T cell repertoires in COVID-19. Study details: From T cells, B-cell-depleted T cells, or PBMCs came the material, which was cDNA or gDNA.

Generated by immunoSEQ multiplex PCR, the TCRdb table keeps only in-frame clones and is missing some. This table holds approximately 100,000 clones, about nine tenths found once. Trimming took off 3 bases at V and 6 bases at J, with 9 bases between the two ends. The CDR3 totals 13 residues. The V gene's germline CDR1 is SGDLS and CDR2 YYNGEE. The V gene is TRBV9, the J gene TRBJ2-2, with TRBD2 as a possible D gene (5 bases). Sample: peripheral blood. This clonotype was sampled from a man aged 55 to 70 with acute or convalescent COVID-19. The CDR3 region is CASSAGSAGELFF. CDR3 in DNA: TGTGCCAGCAGCGCGGGGAGCGCCGGGGAGCTGTTTTTT.